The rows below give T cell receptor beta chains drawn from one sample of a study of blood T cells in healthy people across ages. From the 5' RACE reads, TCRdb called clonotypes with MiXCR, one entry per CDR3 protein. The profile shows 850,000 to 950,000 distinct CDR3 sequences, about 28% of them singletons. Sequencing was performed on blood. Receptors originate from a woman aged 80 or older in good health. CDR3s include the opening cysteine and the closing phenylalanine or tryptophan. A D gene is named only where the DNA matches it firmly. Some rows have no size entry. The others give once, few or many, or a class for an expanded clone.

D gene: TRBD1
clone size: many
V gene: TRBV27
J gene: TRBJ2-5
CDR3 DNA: TGTGCCAGCAGAAAGACAGGGGGCTTTCTAGAGACCCAGTACTTC
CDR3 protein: CASRKTGGFLETQYF

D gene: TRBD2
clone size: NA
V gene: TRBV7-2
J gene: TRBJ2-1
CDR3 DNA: TGTGCCAGCAGGACCCGACTAGCGGGGGGATTTACCTCCTACAATGAGCAGTTCTTC
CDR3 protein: CASRTRLAGGFTSYNEQFF

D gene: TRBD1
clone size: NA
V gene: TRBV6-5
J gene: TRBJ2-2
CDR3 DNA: TGTGCCAGCAGGTCGGGACAGGAAGTATCCGGGGAGCTGTTTTTT
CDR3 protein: CASRSGQEVSGELFF

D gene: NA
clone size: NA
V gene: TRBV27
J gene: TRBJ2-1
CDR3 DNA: TGTGCCAGCAGTTCCCGGGACCCCCGCTGGAATGAGCAGTTCTTC
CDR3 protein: CASSSRDPRWNEQFF

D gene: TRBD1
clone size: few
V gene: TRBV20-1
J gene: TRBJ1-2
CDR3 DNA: TGCAGTGCTAGTGGACAGGGCCACAATGGCTACACCTTC
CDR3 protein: CSASGQGHNGYTF

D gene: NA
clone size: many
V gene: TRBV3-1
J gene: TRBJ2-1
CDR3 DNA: TGTGCCAGCAGCCGGGCTGCGGGCTACAATGAGCAGTTCTTC
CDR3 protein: CASSRAAGYNEQFF

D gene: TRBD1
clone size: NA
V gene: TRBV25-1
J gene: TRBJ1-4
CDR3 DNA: TGTGCCAGCAGTGAACCCCCGGTGGGACAGCCTGAAAAACTGTTTTTT
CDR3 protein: CASSEPPVGQPEKLFF

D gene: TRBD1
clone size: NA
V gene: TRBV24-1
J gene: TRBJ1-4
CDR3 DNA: TGTGCCACCAGTGATCATGGACAGGCCGGGAATGAAAAACTGTTTTTT
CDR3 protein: CATSDHGQAGNEKLFF

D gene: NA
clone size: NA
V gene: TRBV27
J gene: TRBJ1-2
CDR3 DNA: TGTGCCAGCAGATCCCACACAGGTTACTATGGCTACACCTTC
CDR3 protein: CASRSHTGYYGYTF

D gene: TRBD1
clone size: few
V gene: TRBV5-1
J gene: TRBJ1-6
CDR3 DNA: TGCGCCAGCAGTCCGGGACAGGCGTCCTATAATTCACCCCTCCACTTT
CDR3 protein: CASSPGQASYNSPLHF

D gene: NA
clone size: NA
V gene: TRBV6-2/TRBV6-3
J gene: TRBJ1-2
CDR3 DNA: TGTGCCAGCAGAAGACAACAGGGCTCCTATGGCTACACCTTC
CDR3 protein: CASRRQQGSYGYTF

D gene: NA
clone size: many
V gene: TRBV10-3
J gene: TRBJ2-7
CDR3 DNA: TGTGCCATCAGCAACCAGGCCAGCTCCTACGAGCAGTACTTC
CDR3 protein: CAISNQASSYEQYF

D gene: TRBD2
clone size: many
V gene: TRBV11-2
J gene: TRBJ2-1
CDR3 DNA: TGTGCCAGCAGCTTACAGGAGCGGGGGGCATCTTACAATGAGCAGTTCTTC
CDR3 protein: CASSLQERGASYNEQFF